A selection of T cell receptor beta chains follows, all from one sample in a study of long-term antiretroviral therapy in people with HIV. Using immunoSEQ multiplex PCR, the repertoire was profiled, and TCRdb retains in-frame clones only, with some absent. The sample consists of about 22,000 clones, approximately 90% of them appearing once. Source: unsorted PBMCs, taken 1.8 years before starting antiretroviral therapy. The receptors here all came from a woman aged 25 to 45 with HIV. Each CDR3 is given with its conserved first and last residue. The D gene is left open where the match is weak. The listing skips clone size in some rows; elsewhere it reads once, few, many or a size class.

D: .
J: TRBJ1-1
size: .
V: TRBV10-1
CDR3: CASSESTRGEAFF
DNA: TGCGCCAGCAGTGAGTCGACTCGGGGAGAAGCTTTCTTT

D: .
J: TRBJ1-2
size: few
V: TRBV9
CDR3: CASSFDGGRGYGYTF
DNA: TGTGCCAGCAGCTTCGACGGGGGGCGCGGCTATGGCTACACCTTC

D: TRBD1
J: TRBJ2-5
size: .
V: TRBV19
CDR3: CASSIDVGRGLIETQYF
DNA: TGTGCCAGTAGTATAGACGTCGGCAGGGGGCTCATTGAGACCCAGTACTTC

D: .
J: TRBJ1-6
size: .
V: TRBV5-1
CDR3: CASSSSPWGDNSPLHF
DNA: TGCGCCAGCAGCTCCTCGCCCTGGGGAGATAATTCACCCCTCCACTTT

D: .
J: TRBJ1-1
size: .
V: TRBV2
CDR3: CASSEAFF
DNA: TGTGCCAGCAGTGAAGCTTTCTTT

D: .
J: TRBJ2-1
size: once
V: TRBV5-1
CDR3: CASSLVGGPTEQFF
DNA: TGCGCCAGCAGCTTGGTCGGAGGACCCACTGAGCAGTTCTTC

D: .
J: TRBJ2-2
size: .
V: TRBV9
CDR3: CASSVGTGELFF
DNA: TGTGCCAGCAGCGTAGGCACCGGGGAGCTGTTTTTT

D: TRBD2
J: TRBJ2-1
size: once
V: TRBV7-8
CDR3: CASNREAGGTYNEQFF
DNA: TGTGCCAGCAATCGAGAAGCGGGGGGGACCTACAATGAGCAGTTCTTC

D: TRBD2
J: TRBJ2-3
size: .
V: TRBV7-3
CDR3: CASSSRGGLGTDTQYF
DNA: TGTGCCAGCAGCTCACGGGGGGGTCTGGGCACAGATACGCAGTATTTT

D: .
J: TRBJ2-3
size: .
V: TRBV10-3
CDR3: CAIRELPTQGGGTDTQYF
DNA: TGTGCCATCAGGGAGTTACCGACACAGGGAGGAGGCACAGATACGCAGTATTTT

D: .
J: TRBJ1-1
size: .
V: TRBV10-3
CDR3: CAIRSRGNPEAFF
DNA: TGTGCCATCAGGAGCAGGGGAAACCCTGAAGCTTTCTTT

D: .
J: TRBJ2-5
size: .
V: TRBV11-3
CDR3: CASSRGVGETQYF
DNA: TGTGCCAGCAGCCGGGGCGTCGGAGAGACCCAGTACTTC

D: .
J: TRBJ1-2
size: once
V: TRBV5-1
CDR3: CASSPVGLNYGYTF
DNA: TGCGCCAGCAGCCCGGTGGGACTAAACTATGGCTACACCTTC

D: TRBD1
J: TRBJ1-5
size: .
V: TRBV6-1
CDR3: CASILQGGSNQPQHF
DNA: TGTGCCAGCATTTTACAGGGGGGGAGCAATCAGCCCCAGCATTTT

D: TRBD1
J: TRBJ2-7
size: .
V: TRBV14
CDR3: CASSQGTGGLEQYF
DNA: TGTGCCAGCAGCCAAGGGACAGGGGGCCTCGAGCAGTACTTC

D: TRBD1
J: TRBJ1-1
size: .
V: TRBV5-1
CDR3: CASSMGTGEHEAFF
DNA: TGCGCCAGCAGCATGGGGACAGGGGAGCATGAAGCTTTCTTT

D: .
J: TRBJ1-2
size: .
V: TRBV5-1
CDR3: CASSLGPSNYGYTF
DNA: TGCGCCAGCAGCTTGGGTCCGTCTAACTATGGCTACACCTTC

D: TRBD1
J: TRBJ1-2
size: .
V: TRBV11-2
CDR3: CASSSAPRDRQLYGYTF
DNA: TGTGCCAGCAGCTCAGCCCCTCGGGACAGGCAGCTCTATGGCTACACCTTC

D: TRBD2
J: TRBJ2-5
size: .
V: TRBV11-2
CDR3: CASSLDPTSGGLYQETQYF
DNA: TGTGCCAGCAGCTTAGATCCCACTAGCGGGGGCCTGTACCAGGAGACCCAGTACTTC

D: .
J: TRBJ1-4
size: few
V: TRBV2
CDR3: CAGQTETNEKLFF
DNA: TGTGCCGGGCAGACGGAAACTAATGAAAAACTGTTTTTT

D: TRBD1
J: TRBJ1-2
size: once
V: TRBV7-2
CDR3: CASSPSPGQGYGYTF
DNA: TGTGCCAGCAGCCCATCGCCGGGACAGGGCTATGGCTACACCTTC

D: .
J: TRBJ2-2
size: .
V: TRBV27
CDR3: CASSWATGELFF
DNA: TGTGCCAGCAGTTGGGCCACCGGGGAGCTGTTTTTT

D: TRBD1
J: TRBJ1-1
size: .
V: TRBV7-3
CDR3: CASSSPPGQGRMNTEAFF
DNA: TGTGCCAGCAGCTCCCCCCCCGGACAGGGGCGAATGAACACTGAAGCTTTCTTT

D: .
J: TRBJ2-7
size: .
V: TRBV10-3
CDR3: CAIRTEGLTYEQYF
DNA: TGTGCCATCAGAACAGAGGGTTTGACCTACGAGCAGTACTTC

D: TRBD1
J: TRBJ1-2
size: few
V: TRBV7-9
CDR3: CASSSDRDANYGYTF
DNA: TGTGCCAGCAGCTCAGACAGGGATGCTAACTATGGCTACACCTTC

D: .
J: TRBJ2-7
size: once
V: TRBV29-1
CDR3: CSVEDERAYEQYF
DNA: TGCAGCGTTGAAGATGAACGAGCCTACGAGCAGTACTTC

D: .
J: TRBJ1-4
size: once
V: TRBV6-1
CDR3: CASSVEISNEKLFF
DNA: TGTGCCAGCAGTGTAGAGATATCTAATGAAAAACTGTTTTTT

D: .
J: TRBJ2-5
size: .
V: TRBV2
CDR3: CASSEVRDLWAGGRRETQYF
DNA: TGTGCCAGCAGTGAAGTACGCGATTTATGGGCAGGAGGTCGCAGAGAGACCCAGTACTTC

D: .
J: TRBJ1-3
size: .
V: TRBV7-2
CDR3: CASSFKGSGNTIYF
DNA: TGTGCCAGCAGCTTCAAGGGGTCAGGAAACACCATATATTTT

D: .
J: TRBJ1-2
size: .
V: TRBV11-2
CDR3: CASSLVPGGYTF
DNA: TGTGCCAGCAGCTTAGTGCCGGGGGGCTACACCTTC

D: .
J: TRBJ1-1
size: once
V: TRBV5-6
CDR3: CASSLQGEGNTEAFF
DNA: TGTGCCAGCAGCTTACAGGGTGAGGGGAACACTGAAGCTTTCTTT

D: .
J: TRBJ1-5
size: .
V: TRBV2
CDR3: CASTDGVQLQPQHF
DNA: TGTGCCAGCACTGACGGGGTACAGCTCCAGCCCCAGCATTTT

D: .
J: TRBJ2-2
size: .
V: TRBV30
CDR3: CAWKDKNTGELFF
DNA: TGTGCCTGGAAAGACAAAAACACCGGGGAGCTGTTTTTT

D: .
J: TRBJ1-2
size: .
V: TRBV14
CDR3: CASSQDFPGVNGYTF
DNA: TGTGCCAGCAGCCAAGACTTCCCAGGAGTGAATGGCTACACCTTC

D: TRBD2
J: TRBJ2-7
size: .
V: TRBV25-1
CDR3: CASSGKSGTTPYEQYF
DNA: TGTGCCAGCAGCGGTAAATCTGGGACTACCCCCTACGAGCAGTACTTC